Reported below is one T cell receptor (beta chain). Each CDR3 protein gets one entry in TCRdb, which reprocessed the 5' RACE reads and gives no DNA. The table lists fewer than 400,000 distinct CDR3 sequences. These data are taken from a study of T cells expressing NK-cell markers. Overall study context: The sequencing cohort of eight donors included seven HCMV-seropositive individuals and one seronegative individual.

The CDR3 covers 17 residues. Germline V gives CDR1 SGHTA, CDR2 FQGTGA. Specimen: blood T cells: a sorted CD56 or NKG2C T cell subset, CD4+ or CD8+ T cells, or bulk PBMC T cells (not recorded which). The chain uses TRBV7-3 and TRBJ1-1; TCRdb's assignment of TRBD1 cannot be checked, as there is no DNA. The TCR was taken from a woman between 45 and 60 years old in good health. This chain's CDR3 is CASSLLTGVGMNTEAFF.